These T cell receptor beta chains were read from a single sample in a study of blood T cell repertoires in COVID-19. TCRdb's copy holds only in-frame clones and misses some; the assay was immunoSEQ multiplex PCR. The data contain 30,000 or so clones, around 82% of them singletons. Sequenced material: peripheral blood. The receptors were gathered from a man aged 80 or over with active or convalescent COVID-19. CDR3s include the opening cysteine and the closing phenylalanine or tryptophan. Fields, in order: clone size, V gene, D gene, J gene, CDR3 protein, CDR3 DNA. D genes are given only for firm matches. Size values are once, few and many counts, or a class for expanded clones, and some rows have none.

clone_size: -
v_call: TRBV30
d_call: TRBD1
j_call: TRBJ1-3
cdr3_aa: CAWRRQGTSGNTIYF
cdr3_nt: TGTGCCTGGAGGAGACAGGGGACCTCTGGAAACACCATATATTTT

clone_size: -
v_call: TRBV6-2/TRBV6-3
d_call: -
j_call: TRBJ2-2
cdr3_aa: CASSRGGELFF
cdr3_nt: TGTGCCAGCAGCAGGGGCGGGGAGCTGTTTTTT

clone_size: -
v_call: TRBV27
d_call: TRBD1
j_call: TRBJ1-1
cdr3_aa: CASSFDRGVNTEAFF
cdr3_nt: TGTGCCAGCAGTTTCGACAGGGGCGTTAACACTGAAGCTTTCTTT

clone_size: many
v_call: TRBV19
d_call: TRBD2
j_call: TRBJ2-3
cdr3_aa: CASSMLSGRDTQYF
cdr3_nt: TGTGCCAGTAGTATGCTTAGCGGGAGGGATACGCAGTATTTT

clone_size: -
v_call: TRBV19
d_call: -
j_call: TRBJ1-3
cdr3_aa: CASSPTTGSSGNTIYF
cdr3_nt: TGTGCCAGTAGCCCTACAACGGGGAGCTCTGGAAACACCATATATTTT

clone_size: -
v_call: TRBV24-1
d_call: TRBD2
j_call: TRBJ2-1
cdr3_aa: CATRGLAGGSNEQFF
cdr3_nt: TGTGCCACCAGGGGACTAGCGGGAGGAAGTAATGAGCAGTTCTTC

clone_size: once
v_call: TRBV7-2
d_call: -
j_call: TRBJ2-7
cdr3_aa: CASSLVGRQSSYEQYF
cdr3_nt: TGTGCCAGCAGCTTAGTGGGCAGGCAGAGCTCCTACGAGCAGTACTTC

clone_size: -
v_call: TRBV7-2
d_call: -
j_call: TRBJ2-7
cdr3_aa: CASSIGTRYEQYF
cdr3_nt: TGTGCCAGCAGCATCGGGACACGCTACGAGCAGTACTTC

clone_size: -
v_call: TRBV27
d_call: TRBD2
j_call: TRBJ2-2
cdr3_aa: CASRGLAGGPGTGELFF
cdr3_nt: TGTGCCAGCAGAGGACTAGCGGGAGGGCCGGGGACCGGGGAGCTGTTTTTT

clone_size: -
v_call: TRBV5-1
d_call: -
j_call: TRBJ2-2
cdr3_aa: CASSLVGGSTGELFF
cdr3_nt: TGCGCCAGCAGTCTTGTGGGGGGATCCACCGGGGAGCTGTTTTTT

clone_size: -
v_call: TRBV27
d_call: TRBD1
j_call: TRBJ2-7
cdr3_aa: CASARQGNEQYF
cdr3_nt: TGTGCCAGCGCAAGACAGGGTAACGAGCAGTACTTC

clone_size: -
v_call: TRBV13
d_call: TRBD2
j_call: TRBJ2-1
cdr3_aa: CASSPRIAGKNEQFF
cdr3_nt: TGTGCCAGCAGCCCCCGTATAGCGGGAAAAAATGAGCAGTTCTTC

clone_size: -
v_call: TRBV11-3
d_call: -
j_call: TRBJ2-3
cdr3_aa: CASSLWSAGPPTDTQYF
cdr3_nt: TGTGCCAGCAGCTTATGGTCCGCGGGACCCCCCACAGATACGCAGTATTTT

clone_size: -
v_call: TRBV2
d_call: TRBD2
j_call: TRBJ2-3
cdr3_aa: CASQREIDTQYF
cdr3_nt: TGTGCCAGCCAGCGGGAGATAGATACGCAGTATTTT

clone_size: -
v_call: TRBV19
d_call: TRBD2
j_call: TRBJ2-3
cdr3_aa: CASRPLSGNTDTQYF
cdr3_nt: TGTGCCAGTAGGCCCCTTAGCGGGAACACAGATACGCAGTATTTT

clone_size: -
v_call: TRBV6-4
d_call: -
j_call: TRBJ1-1
cdr3_aa: CASTRTTEAFF
cdr3_nt: TGTGCCAGCACCCGTACAACTGAAGCTTTCTTT

clone_size: few
v_call: TRBV7-6
d_call: -
j_call: TRBJ1-1
cdr3_aa: CASSSIQLNTEAFF
cdr3_nt: TGTGCCAGCAGCTCGATACAACTGAACACTGAAGCTTTCTTT

clone_size: -
v_call: TRBV5-1
d_call: TRBD1
j_call: TRBJ1-2
cdr3_aa: CASSQDRETYGYTF
cdr3_nt: TGCGCCAGCAGCCAGGACAGGGAGACCTATGGCTACACCTTC

clone_size: -
v_call: TRBV2
d_call: -
j_call: TRBJ2-1
cdr3_aa: CASRDSAEQFF
cdr3_nt: TGTGCCAGCAGGGACTCAGCTGAGCAGTTCTTC

clone_size: -
v_call: TRBV7-2
d_call: TRBD1
j_call: TRBJ2-4
cdr3_aa: CASSLTPGTGIQYF
cdr3_nt: TGTGCCAGCAGCCTGACCCCGGGGACAGGCATTCAGTACTTC

clone_size: -
v_call: TRBV19
d_call: -
j_call: TRBJ2-5
cdr3_aa: CASSPQGKGQETQYF
cdr3_nt: TGTGCCAGTAGCCCACAGGGAAAGGGACAAGAGACCCAGTACTTC

clone_size: -
v_call: TRBV3-1/TRBV3-2
d_call: TRBD2
j_call: TRBJ2-7
cdr3_aa: CASSLGLAGGLYEQYF
cdr3_nt: TGTGCCAGCAGCCTAGGGCTAGCGGGAGGTCTATACGAGCAGTACTTC

clone_size: -
v_call: TRBV2
d_call: TRBD1
j_call: TRBJ1-1
cdr3_aa: CASSALQGATEAFF
cdr3_nt: TGTGCCAGCAGTGCCCTACAGGGGGCCACTGAAGCTTTCTTT

clone_size: -
v_call: TRBV12-3/TRBV12-4
d_call: TRBD1
j_call: TRBJ1-2
cdr3_aa: CASSLGTDYGYTF
cdr3_nt: TGTGCCAGCAGTTTGGGGACAGACTATGGCTACACCTTC

clone_size: -
v_call: TRBV27
d_call: TRBD1
j_call: TRBJ2-7
cdr3_aa: CASSLGTGLGGEQYF
cdr3_nt: TGTGCCAGCAGTTTAGGGACAGGTCTAGGTGGCGAGCAGTACTTC

clone_size: few
v_call: TRBV11-3
d_call: TRBD1
j_call: TRBJ2-7
cdr3_aa: CASSRGQGSSYEQYF
cdr3_nt: TGTGCCAGCAGCCGGGGACAGGGTAGCTCCTACGAGCAGTACTTC

clone_size: -
v_call: TRBV18
d_call: -
j_call: TRBJ2-5
cdr3_aa: CASSALNAETQYF
cdr3_nt: TGTGCCAGCTCAGCATTAAACGCGGAGACCCAGTACTTC

clone_size: once
v_call: TRBV25-1
d_call: -
j_call: TRBJ1-3
cdr3_aa: CASSDRGFGNTIYF
cdr3_nt: TGTGCCAGCAGTGACAGGGGCTTTGGAAACACCATATATTTT

clone_size: -
v_call: TRBV20-1
d_call: TRBD2
j_call: TRBJ2-1
cdr3_aa: CSASPISGRAILNEQFF
cdr3_nt: TGCAGTGCTAGTCCCATTAGCGGGAGGGCCATTCTCAATGAGCAGTTCTTC

clone_size: -
v_call: TRBV7-9
d_call: TRBD2
j_call: TRBJ2-3
cdr3_aa: CASSLLREGVDTQYF
cdr3_nt: TGTGCCAGCAGCCTATTGCGGGAGGGGGTAGATACGCAGTATTTT

clone_size: once
v_call: TRBV10-3
d_call: -
j_call: TRBJ1-1
cdr3_aa: CAISERGYEAFF
cdr3_nt: TGTGCCATCAGTGAGAGGGGATACGAGGCTTTCTTT

clone_size: -
v_call: TRBV5-1
d_call: -
j_call: TRBJ1-3
cdr3_aa: CASSSVGSGNTIYF
cdr3_nt: TGCGCCAGCAGCTCGGTCGGCTCTGGAAACACCATATATTTT

clone_size: -
v_call: TRBV30
d_call: -
j_call: TRBJ2-7
cdr3_aa: CAWSPGGEQYF
cdr3_nt: TGTGCCTGGAGTCCAGGGGGGGAGCAGTACTTC

clone_size: -
v_call: TRBV5-6
d_call: TRBD2
j_call: TRBJ2-1
cdr3_aa: CASSGLARSNEQFF
cdr3_nt: TGTGCCAGCTCGGGACTAGCGAGAAGCAATGAGCAGTTCTTC

clone_size: -
v_call: TRBV4-2
d_call: TRBD1
j_call: TRBJ2-2
cdr3_aa: CASSQIPKGAPRTGELFF
cdr3_nt: TGTGCCAGCAGCCAGATCCCTAAGGGGGCCCCGAGGACCGGGGAGCTGTTTTTT

clone_size: -
v_call: TRBV24-1
d_call: TRBD2
j_call: TRBJ2-5
cdr3_aa: CATSDRDYGMDQETQYF
cdr3_nt: TGTGCCACCAGTGATCGGGACTACGGTATGGACCAAGAGACCCAGTACTTC

clone_size: -
v_call: TRBV12-5
d_call: TRBD1
j_call: TRBJ2-5
cdr3_aa: CASGHDRVGETQYF
cdr3_nt: TGTGCTAGTGGCCATGACAGGGTCGGGGAGACCCAGTACTTC

clone_size: -
v_call: TRBV2
d_call: TRBD1
j_call: TRBJ1-4
cdr3_aa: CASSPQGDTNEKLFF
cdr3_nt: TGTGCCAGCAGCCCCCAGGGGGACACTAATGAAAAACTGTTTTTT

clone_size: -
v_call: TRBV6-4
d_call: -
j_call: TRBJ2-3
cdr3_aa: CASSGSAGSTDTQYF
cdr3_nt: TGTGCCAGCAGTGGATCAGCGGGTAGCACAGATACGCAGTATTTT

clone_size: -
v_call: TRBV3-1/TRBV3-2
d_call: -
j_call: TRBJ1-1
cdr3_aa: CASSTTLNTEAFF
cdr3_nt: TGTGCCAGCAGCACTACCCTGAACACTGAAGCTTTCTTT

clone_size: -
v_call: TRBV29-1
d_call: -
j_call: TRBJ2-5
cdr3_aa: CSVVRGDSQETQYF
cdr3_nt: TGCAGCGTGGTCAGGGGGGATTCGCAAGAGACCCAGTACTTC

clone_size: -
v_call: TRBV28
d_call: TRBD1
j_call: TRBJ1-1
cdr3_aa: CASSSSGQGLTTEAFF
cdr3_nt: TGTGCCAGCAGCTCCTCGGGACAGGGTCTGACCACTGAAGCTTTCTTT

clone_size: once
v_call: TRBV30
d_call: TRBD1
j_call: TRBJ2-7
cdr3_aa: CAWSVRDRGIYEQYF
cdr3_nt: TGTGCCTGGAGTGTACGGGACAGGGGAATCTACGAGCAGTACTTC

clone_size: -
v_call: TRBV11-2
d_call: -
j_call: TRBJ2-7
cdr3_aa: CASSLGTGRVQYF
cdr3_nt: TGTGCCAGCAGCTTAGGTACAGGGAGGGTGCAGTACTTC

clone_size: -
v_call: TRBV9
d_call: -
j_call: TRBJ1-1
cdr3_aa: CASSQRTGRNTEAFF
cdr3_nt: TGTGCCAGCAGCCAACGAACAGGGAGGAACACTGAAGCTTTCTTT

clone_size: -
v_call: TRBV5-1
d_call: -
j_call: TRBJ1-2
cdr3_aa: CASSLGVTGFGGYTF
cdr3_nt: TGCGCCAGCAGCTTGGGTGTAACAGGGTTCGGCGGCTACACCTTC

clone_size: few
v_call: TRBV6-6
d_call: -
j_call: TRBJ1-4
cdr3_aa: CASSPSQGGGEKLFF
cdr3_nt: TGTGCCAGCAGTCCCAGTCAGGGAGGGGGTGAAAAACTGTTTTTT

clone_size: -
v_call: TRBV19
d_call: -
j_call: TRBJ2-1
cdr3_aa: CASSIRDKIYNEQFF
cdr3_nt: TGTGCCAGTAGTATCCGAGACAAGATCTACAATGAGCAGTTCTTC

clone_size: -
v_call: TRBV28
d_call: TRBD1
j_call: TRBJ1-2
cdr3_aa: CASISLRQGHYGYTF
cdr3_nt: TGTGCCAGCATTAGCCTCAGACAGGGGCACTATGGCTACACCTTC

clone_size: -
v_call: TRBV7-2
d_call: TRBD1
j_call: TRBJ2-7
cdr3_aa: CASSLDRGQAYEQYF
cdr3_nt: TGTGCCAGCAGCTTAGATAGGGGACAGGCCTACGAGCAGTACTTC

clone_size: few
v_call: TRBV2
d_call: TRBD2
j_call: TRBJ2-2
cdr3_aa: CASRKLAGFAAGELFF
cdr3_nt: TGTGCCAGCCGGAAACTAGCGGGCTTCGCTGCCGGGGAGCTGTTTTTT

clone_size: -
v_call: TRBV2
d_call: TRBD2
j_call: TRBJ2-3
cdr3_aa: CASSSTSGSADTQYF
cdr3_nt: TGTGCCAGCAGCTCCACTAGCGGGAGCGCAGATACGCAGTATTTT

clone_size: -
v_call: TRBV24-1
d_call: -
j_call: TRBJ2-1
cdr3_aa: CATSDFSGYNEQFF
cdr3_nt: TGTGCCACCAGTGATTTTTCAGGATACAATGAGCAGTTCTTC

clone_size: -
v_call: TRBV28
d_call: -
j_call: TRBJ1-6
cdr3_aa: CATTSNRDSPLHF
cdr3_nt: TGTGCCACCACCTCAAACAGGGACTCACCCCTCCACTTT

clone_size: -
v_call: TRBV6-1
d_call: -
j_call: TRBJ2-5
cdr3_aa: CASSEARGVGETQYF
cdr3_nt: TGTGCCAGCAGTGAAGCGCGAGGAGTTGGAGAGACCCAGTACTTC